This T cell receptor (beta chain) was recorded in a study of T cell responses to AZD1222 COVID-19 vaccine. Study-level points and caveats: In a largely white British group with more females than males, clonal diversity was possibly underestimated. Regions left unmutated in variants are reportedly the target of nearly half of spike-specific TCRs. Seropositivity was recorded at baseline in only 6 or 7 AZD1222 recipients.

The CDR3 is made up of 13 amino acids. CDR1 and CDR2 (germline): SQVTM, ANQGSEA. V was cut by 8 bases and J by 3 bases, with 16 bases left in between. Details on this clone: Its antigen is currently unknown.

Sequencing was performed with immunoSEQ multiplex PCR; in TCRdb, only in-frame clones are kept and a portion is missing. The sample lists about 79,000 clones; over 75% were seen once. The chain uses TRBV29-1 and TRBJ1-1, with a tentative D call TRBD1 (6 bases). The TCR originated in an adult in good health. This sample comprised peripheral blood, obtained on day 0 of AZD1222 vaccination. The CDR3 is CSTNQGRYTEAFF. The DNA of the CDR3 is TGCAGCACAAACCAGGGGCGATACACTGAAGCTTTCTTT.